These 23 T cell receptor beta chains came from one sample sequenced in a study of T cell responses to AZD1222 COVID-19 vaccine. Assay: immunoSEQ multiplex PCR; the TCRdb copy retains only in-frame clones and omits some. The table has 140,000 to 150,000 clones, 85% to 90% seen once; the top ten hold around 1.6%. The sequenced sample was peripheral blood, obtained on day 0 of AZD1222 vaccination. These receptors were obtained from an adult in good health.

The CDR3: CASSPPGEAFF. The CDR3 nucleotides are TGTGCCAGCAGCCCCCCCGGGGAAGCTTTCTTT. The rearrangement uses TRBV5-8 and TRBJ1-1; D gene ambiguous. CDR3 length: 11 residues. Trimming stripped 4 bases from V and 8 bases from J, with 9 bases between. The germline CDR1 and CDR2 sequences are SGHTS and YDEGEE.

The chain recombines TRBV19 with TRBJ2-2; the D is unclear. The CDR3 extends over 14 amino acids. Trimming cost V 3 bases and J 5 bases, with 10 bases left between them. CDR1 is LNHDA, CDR2 SQIVND, per germline (reference sequence). CDR3 amino acids: CASSMGWGTGELFF. As DNA, the CDR3 is TGTGCCAGTAGTATGGGTTGGGGTACCGGGGAGCTGTTTTTT.

On this clone itself: The junction and the germline gene differ at one end; a read error may be behind it. This rearrangement joins TRBV7-7 to TRBJ2-2; 10 bases agree with TRBD1. The CDR3 is 18 residues long. Germline V gene lookup returns CDR1 SSHAT and CDR2 FNYEAQ (reference sequence). CDR3 loop: CASSFRALSGTGAGELFF. The CDR3 coding sequence is TGTGCTAGCAGCTTTAGAGCGCTCTCCGGGACAGGGGCCGGGGAGCTGTTTTTT.

The rearrangement joins TRBV19 to TRBJ1-6; unclear D gene. CDR3 length: 15 amino acids. V lost 5 bases, J lost 0 bases, and 8 bases lay in between. Germline V gene lookup returns CDR1 LNHDA and CDR2 SQIVND (reference sequence). CDR3 protein: CASSRESSYNSPLHF. The CDR3 coding sequence is TGTGCCAGTAGTCGTGAAAGCTCCTATAATTCACCCCTCCACTTT.

CDR3 loop: CAWSRNTEAFF. CDR3 sequence (DNA): TGTGCCTGGAGTCGGAACACTGAAGCTTTCTTT. The chain combines TRBV30 with TRBJ1-1, with unresolved D. The CDR3 sequence is 11 residues long. The ends were cut back, 2 bases at V and 1 base at J, with 2 bases in the middle. Germline V gene data show CDR1 as GTSNPN and CDR2 as SVGIG (reference sequence).

The chain carries TRBV28 and TRBJ2-2; the match to TRBD1 covers 8 bases. This CDR3 region has 16 residues. With V trimmed by 3 bases and J by 4 bases, 7 bases remained unmatched. The germline V gene has CDR1 MDHEN and CDR2 SYDVKM. CDR3 coding DNA: TGTGCCAGCAGTTTTGTCGGACAGGGTCGCACCGGGGAGCTGTTTTTT. Its translation is CASSFVGQGRTGELFF.

The V call is TRBV11-2, the J call TRBJ1-6; D is undetermined. V lost 1 base and J 10 bases, leaving 11 bases between the germline ends. Germline loops: CDR1 SGHAT, CDR2 FQNNGV. This CDR3 contains 14 residues. The chain's CDR3 is CASSLAGLGSPLHF. The CDR3 DNA reads TGTGCCAGCAGCTTAGCTGGGTTAGGGTCACCCCTCCACTTT.

The rearrangement uses TRBV11-2 and TRBJ2-6; D not certain. The V end was cut by 7 bases, the J end by 4 bases, with 8 bases between. This CDR3 region has 13 residues. CDR1 is SGHAT and CDR2 is FQNNGV in the germline V gene. The CDR3, as DNA: TGTGCCAGCACCCCGGTCGGGGCCAACGTCCTGACTTTC. It encodes CASTPVGANVLTF.

V usage is TRBV27 and J usage is TRBJ1-6; TRBD1 matches 8 bases. Germline V gives CDR1 MNHEY, CDR2 SMNVEV (reference sequence). Trimming took 6 bases from V and 0 from J; bases not matched to a gene: 7. The CDR3 consists of 17 residues. As DNA, the CDR3 is TGTGCCAGCAGACCGACAGGGGCCGGCTCCTATAATTCACCCCTCCACTTT. Translated, it gives CASRPTGAGSYNSPLHF.

The CDR3 DNA sequence: TGTGCCAGCAGTGACCCCGGGGGGCAGCGTGAAAAACTGTTTTTT. The encoded protein is CASSDPGGQREKLFF. The chain combines TRBV27 with TRBJ1-4, with D tentatively TRBD1 (6 bases). Germline loops: CDR1 MNHEY, CDR2 SMNVEV (reference sequence). The germline V and J ends were trimmed by 5 bases and 7 bases, with 17 bases remaining between them. The length of the CDR3 is 15 residues.

The V and J genes are TRBV13 and TRBJ1-5, with D unresolved. CDR1 and CDR2 from the germline V gene are PRHDT and FYEKMQ (reference sequence). The CDR3 covers 13 residues. Trimming removed 4 bases from V and 4 bases from J, with 8 bases in between. CDR3 loop: CASSYTPNQPQHF. CDR3 coding DNA: TGTGCCAGCAGCTATACCCCGAATCAGCCCCAGCATTTT. Drawing the rest from reference TRBV13 and TRBJ1-5, the complete variable domain is AAGVIQSPRHLIKEKRETATLKCYPIPRHDTVYWYQQGPGQDPQFLISFYEKMQSDKGSIPDRFSAQQFSDYHSELNMSSLELGDSALYFCASSYTPNQPQHFGDGTRLSIL.

The genes are TRBV19 and TRBJ2-3; 11 positions agree with TRBD2. The CDR3 runs 18 residues. V shed 3 bases, J shed 1 base, and the junction held 9 bases outside the gene matches. The germline V gene encodes CDR1 LNHDA and CDR2 SQIVND (reference sequence). The CDR3 here is CASSIGLAGGIGTDTQYF. The DNA of the CDR3 is TGTGCCAGTAGTATTGGACTAGCGGGCGGGATCGGCACAGATACGCAGTATTTT.

V usage is TRBV11-2 and J usage is TRBJ1-2, with D possibly being TRBD1 (6 bases). Germline V lookup: CDR1 SGHAT, CDR2 FQNNGV. With 5 bases removed from V and 6 bases from J, the gap between germline ends came to 16 bases. The CDR3 loop spans 14 amino acids. The CDR3, as DNA: TGTGCCAGCAGCCCAGGAGGACAGTACGATGGCTACACCTTC. Its translation is CASSPGGQYDGYTF.

Notes on this clone: A junction boundary mismatches the germline segment, possibly from a read error. The chain is built from TRBV2 and TRBJ1-2, with TRBD1 matching over 9 bases. CDR3 length: 15 residues. From germline, CDR1 is SNHLY and CDR2 FYNNEI. CDR3 nucleotide sequence: TGTGCCAGCAGCGAAGGGCGGACAGGGGTCTATGGCTACACCTTC. Translated, it gives CASSEGRTGVYGYTF.

The CDR3 region is CASSLASADRGYTF. CDR3 bases: TGTGCCAGCAGCTTGGCCAGTGCTGATCGTGGCTACACCTTC. The chain joins TRBV5-4 to TRBJ1-2; D is unclear. This CDR3 comprises 14 residues. V lost 0 bases to trimming and J lost 7 bases, with 13 bases between them. CDR1 SGHNT and CDR2 YYREEE come from the germline V gene (reference sequence).

The chain links TRBV11-1 to TRBJ2-5; D possibly corresponds to TRBD1 (6 bases). Trimming pared 5 bases from V and 6 bases from J, leaving 13 bases between. CDR1 and CDR2 (germline): SGHAT, FQDESV (reference sequence). This CDR3 is 13 amino acids long. The CDR3 loop reads CASSQVQGKTQYF. The CDR3 DNA sequence: TGTGCCAGCAGCCAGGTCCAGGGGAAGACCCAGTACTTC.

CDR3: CAWSTHTGGVGSNQPQHF. The CDR3 DNA is TGTGCCTGGAGTACACACACAGGGGGCGTAGGGAGCAATCAGCCCCAGCATTTT. V usage is TRBV30 and J usage is TRBJ1-5; TRBD1 agrees at 9 bases. This CDR3 region has 18 residues. The germline V gene has CDR1 GTSNPN and CDR2 SVGIG (reference sequence). The V gene end was trimmed by 2 bases and the J gene end by 1 base; junction bases not matched to a gene: 12.

This clone was detected a few times. The chain employs TRBV6-5 and TRBJ1-1; D is unclear. The CDR3 contains 13 residues. CDR1 is MNHEY and CDR2 is SVGAGI in the germline V gene. V lost 6 bases, J lost 0 bases, and 8 bases lay in between. CDR3 DNA: TGTGCCAGCAGGCTAGAACTGAACACTGAAGCTTTCTTT. This encodes CASRLELNTEAFF.

V usage is TRBV4-1 and J usage is TRBJ1-5; D not resolved. The CDR3 length is 13 residues. CDR1 and CDR2 from the germline V gene are MGHRA and YSYEKL. The V end lost 0 bases, the J end lost 4 bases, and 4 bases lay between the germline ends. CDR3 DNA sequence: TGCGCCAGCAGCCAAGAAAATAATCAGCCCCAGCATTTT. Translation: CASSQENNQPQHF.

The V call is TRBV19, the J call TRBJ1-2, with D possibly matching TRBD1 (6 bases). The germline V and J ends were trimmed by 5 bases and 4 bases, with 14 bases remaining between them. This CDR3 is built from 14 residues. Germline CDR1 LNHDA, CDR2 SQIVND (reference sequence). In nucleotides, the CDR3 is TGTGCCAGTAGTCCTGCCGGGACACGCTATGGCTACACCTTC. Its protein product is CASSPAGTRYGYTF.

This chain joins TRBV6-5 and TRBJ1-2, with 8 bases aligning to TRBD1. The trim removed 6 bases at V and 4 bases at J, leaving 7 bases unmatched. Looked up from germline, CDR1 is MNHEY and CDR2 is SVGAGI. This CDR3 is built from 14 residues. CDR3 coding DNA: TGTGCCAGCAGACGAGGACAGGGCATCTATGGCTACACCTTC. Its protein is CASRRGQGIYGYTF.

The V call is TRBV4-1, the J call TRBJ1-3; D perhaps matches TRBD1 (5 bases). The CDR3 totals 15 residues. Germline loops: CDR1 MGHRA, CDR2 YSYEKL. V was trimmed by 0 bases and J by 7 bases, leaving 13 bases between them. CDR3 nucleotide sequence: TGCGCCAGCAGCCAAGAAGGGCAGGGTCGGAACACCATATATTTT. This translates into CASSQEGQGRNTIYF.

The chain uses TRBV6-5 and TRBJ1-2; D may be TRBD1 (5 bases). The length of the CDR3 is 14 residues. In germline, CDR1 is MNHEY, CDR2 SVGAGI. Trimming removed 8 bases at V and 3 bases at J, with 16 bases between. The CDR3 nucleotides read TGTGCCAGCGCGAGGCAGGGCAGGGACTATGGCTACACCTTC. The encoded protein is CASARQGRDYGYTF.